This is a list of T cell receptor beta chains from one sample in a study of cytomegalovirus exposure and HLA in healthy donors. Profiling relied on immunoSEQ multiplex PCR, and the TCRdb table lists in-frame clones only, not all of them. Recorded for this sample: about 90,000 clones. Sequenced: PBMCs. The receptors were gathered from a woman in her twenties or thirties in good health and CMV-seronegative. Both conserved end residues are trimmed from each CDR3.

V gene | CDR3 protein
TRBV7-9 | ASSLGLAGGLEETQY
TRBV6-1 | ASSEAGGGSTDTQY
TRBV11-2 | ASSSTRPRMGSYEQY
TRBV7-2 | ASSLGLAGGIEELF
TRBV29-1 | SAERETQY
TRBV27 | ASSPTSEASALDTQY
TRBV29-1 | SVGQTGDYGYT
TRBV7-2 | ASSFNRGLGNEKLF
TRBV5-1 | ASSPVPGLSYNEQF
TRBV29-1 | SVPAGQGGYEQY
TRBV5-1 | ASSSPTVPRGYT
TRBV18 | ASSRQGRDTEAF
TRBV28 | ASTPFDRAETQY
TRBV12-5 | ASGPGTRQGETQY
TRBV20-1 | SALGGSYT
TRBV5-6 | ASSWGTGDTGELF